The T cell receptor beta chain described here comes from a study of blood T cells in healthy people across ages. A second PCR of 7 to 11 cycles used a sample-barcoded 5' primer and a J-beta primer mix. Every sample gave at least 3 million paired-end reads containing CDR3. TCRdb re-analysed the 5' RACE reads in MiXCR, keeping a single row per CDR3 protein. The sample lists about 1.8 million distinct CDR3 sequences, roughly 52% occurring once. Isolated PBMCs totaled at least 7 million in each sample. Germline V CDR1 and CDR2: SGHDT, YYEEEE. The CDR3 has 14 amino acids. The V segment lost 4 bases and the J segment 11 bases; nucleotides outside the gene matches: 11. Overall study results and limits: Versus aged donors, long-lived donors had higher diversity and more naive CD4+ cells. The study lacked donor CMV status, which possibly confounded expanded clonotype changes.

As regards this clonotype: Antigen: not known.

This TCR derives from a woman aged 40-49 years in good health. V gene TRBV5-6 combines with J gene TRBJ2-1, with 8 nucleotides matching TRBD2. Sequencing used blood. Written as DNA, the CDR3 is TGTGCCAGCAGCGACCGAGCGGGGGCTAACAAGCAGTTCTTC. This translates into CASSDRAGANKQFF.